What follows are 21 T cell receptor beta chains derived from one specimen sequenced in a study of OX40 agonist ivuxolimab in advanced cancers. Sequenced by immunoSEQ multiplex PCR; TCRdb stores in-frame clones only, minus some. This table has about 12,000 clones, about 80% appearing once. The specimen was CD4+ or CD8+ T cells sorted from blood, collected in a trial of the OX40 agonist ivuxolimab. All receptors derive from an adult with an advanced solid tumor such as melanoma, head and neck, liver or kidney cancer.

The chain combines TRBV7-8 with TRBJ2-1; D uncertain. CDR3 length: 15 amino acids. The V end was cut by 5 bases, the J end by 0 bases, with 11 bases between. Per germline, CDR1 SGHVS and CDR2 FQNEAQ. CDR3 region: CASSPKGSSYNEQFF. CDR3 nucleotide sequence: TGTGCCAGCAGCCCAAAGGGTAGCTCCTACAATGAGCAGTTCTTC.

The chain links TRBV7-2 to TRBJ1-4; no clear D. Germline CDR1 and CDR2: SGHTA and FQGNSA. The V and J ends lost 1 base and 14 bases respectively, with 14 bases between them. The CDR3 spans 13 residues. For the CDR3, the DNA is TGTGCCAGCAGCTTAGGTTTCCACGAGCATCTGTTTTTT. Its protein is CASSLGFHEHLFF.

The chain couples TRBV4-3 to TRBJ2-7, with D maybe TRBD2 (5 bases). This CDR3 contains 16 residues. CDR1 LGHNA and CDR2 YSLEER come from the germline V gene. V lost 0 bases, J lost 0 bases, and 12 bases lay in between. For the CDR3, the DNA is TGCGCCAGCAGCCAAGATCTAGGAGGCAGCTCCTACGAGCAGTACTTC. It codes for CASSQDLGGSSYEQYF.

This sequence joins TRBV2 and TRBJ1-1; D uncertain. V lost 4 bases and J 4 bases, leaving 13 bases between the germline ends. The CDR3 contains 14 residues. Germline V gene data show CDR1 as SNHLY and CDR2 as FYNNEI. The CDR3 here is CASSGGVGSTEAFF. DNA of the CDR3: TGTGCCAGCAGTGGTGGGGTCGGAAGCACTGAAGCTTTCTTT.

The chain combines TRBV4-1 with TRBJ2-5, with D perhaps matching TRBD1 (8 bases). The CDR3 consists of 16 residues. V lost 1 base and J 4 bases, leaving 16 bases between the germline ends. CDR1 and CDR2 from the germline V gene are MGHRA and YSYEKL. CDR3: CASSQALDREGETQYF. The CDR3 DNA follows: TGCGCCAGCAGCCAAGCTTTGGACAGGGAGGGAGAGACCCAGTACTTC.

The V call is TRBV29-1, the J call TRBJ1-1; TRBD1 agrees at 7 bases. The germline V gene has CDR1 SQVTM and CDR2 ANQGSEA. With V trimmed by 3 bases and J by 6 bases, 10 bases remained unmatched. The length of the CDR3 is 14 residues. CDR3 loop: CSVDIVGQDAEAFF. CDR3 nucleotides: TGCAGCGTTGACATCGTAGGACAGGACGCTGAAGCTTTCTTT. The whole variable domain, remainder taken from reference TRBV29-1 and TRBJ1-1, is SAVISQKPSRDICQRGTSLTIQCQVDSQVTMMFWYRQQPGQSLTLIATANQGSEATYESGFVIDKFPISRPNLTFSTLTVSNMSPEDSSIYLCSVDIVGQDAEAFFGQGTRLTVV.

The DNA for the CDR3 is TGCGCCAGCAGCCGCCGCGATGAGCAGTTCTTC. Protein sequence: CASSRRDEQFF. The J gene is TRBJ2-1, the V gene TRBV4-1; D is uncertain. CDR3 length equals 11 residues. V lost 4 bases and J lost 8, with 6 bases in between. CDR1 is MGHRA and CDR2 is YSYEKL in the germline V gene.

This clone was found once. The chain links TRBV28 to TRBJ1-1, with 8 positions matching TRBD1. CDR3 length equals 15 residues. The germline CDR1 and CDR2 sequences are MDHEN and SYDVKM. Trimming took 5 bases from V and 2 from J; bases not matched to a gene: 7. The CDR3 reads CASSLTGGGNTEAFF. In DNA, the CDR3 is TGTGCCAGCAGTCTTACAGGGGGAGGTAACACTGAAGCTTTCTTT. The complete variable domain, with remaining parts taken from reference TRBV28 and TRBJ1-1, reads DVKVTQSSRYLVKRTGEKVFLECVQDMDHENMFWYRQDPGLGLRLIYFSYDVKMKEKGDIPEGYSVSREKKERFSLILESASTNQTSMYLCASSLTGGGNTEAFFGQGTRLTVV.

The chain carries TRBV27 and TRBJ2-7; 7 nucleotides agree with TRBD2. This CDR3 spans 15 amino acids. V lost 2 bases and J lost 7; bases outside the gene matches: 11. The germline gives CDR1 MNHEY, CDR2 SMNVEV (reference sequence). The CDR3 DNA reads TGTGCCAGCAGTTTAGGCGGGACTCCCGGGGGGGAGCAGTACTTC. Amino acids: CASSLGGTPGGEQYF.

The chain joins TRBV19 to TRBJ2-7; D is unresolved. V lost 1 base and J 3 bases, leaving 10 bases between the germline ends. CDR1 is LNHDA, CDR2 SQIVND, per germline (reference sequence). This CDR3 has 14 amino acids. The DNA for the CDR3 is TGTGCCAGTAGTATAGGGGATGAAGTCTACGAGCAGTACTTC. Its protein is CASSIGDEVYEQYF.

In this sample, this clone turned up a few times. This chain uses TRBV19 with TRBJ2-1; 7 bases agree with TRBD2. The V and J ends lost 6 bases and 1 base, in that order; junction bases with no gene match: 3. This CDR3 has 14 amino acids. CDR1 and CDR2 from the germline V gene are LNHDA and SQIVND (reference sequence). The CDR3 sequence is CASSAGDSYNEQFF. In nucleotides, the CDR3 is TGTGCCAGTAGCGCGGGGGATTCCTACAATGAGCAGTTCTTC.

The chain uses TRBV7-2 and TRBJ2-7, with a tentative D call TRBD2 (5 bases). CDR3 length: 16 amino acids. Trimming removed 2 bases from V and 0 bases from J, with 14 bases in between. Germline values: CDR1 SGHTA, CDR2 FQGNSA. In nucleotides, the CDR3 is TGTGCCAGCAGCTTAACTTTGCTTGGGAGCTCCTACGAGCAGTACTTC. It yields the protein CASSLTLLGSSYEQYF.

This chain links TRBV7-9 with TRBJ2-3; TRBD1 might be the D (5 bases). Deletions cut 5 bases from V and 0 bases from J, with 15 bases between. Germline CDR1 and CDR2: SEHNR and FQNEAQ (reference sequence). There are 16 residues in the CDR3. Here the CDR3 DNA reads TGTGCCAGCAGCGGTGAGACAGCTTCTAGCACAGATACGCAGTATTTT. This sequence encodes CASSGETASSTDTQYF.

The CDR3 is CASSSLPGTGGSGANVLTF. The CDR3 coding sequence is TGTGCCAGCAGCTCTCTCCCCGGGACGGGCGGCTCTGGGGCCAACGTCCTGACTTTC. V and J are TRBV5-5 and TRBJ2-6, with D perhaps TRBD1 or TRBD2 (5 bases each). Germline loops: CDR1 SGHKS, CDR2 YYEKEE (reference sequence). This CDR3 is 19 amino acids long. The V end was cut by 3 bases, the J end by 0 bases, with 19 bases between.

The chain links TRBV30 to TRBJ1-4, with TRBD1 matching over 11 bases. The CDR3 is made up of 13 amino acids. Germline assignment: CDR1 GTSNPN and CDR2 SVGIG (reference sequence). Trimming cost V 5 bases and J 10 bases; bases outside gene matches: 6. CDR3 sequence: CAWEEGQGGKLFF. CDR3 DNA: TGTGCCTGGGAAGAGGGACAGGGGGGAAAACTGTTTTTT.

The CDR3 DNA reads as TGTGCCAGCAGTGCCTCAGCGGGGGGCACAGATACGCAGTATTTT. Translated: CASSASAGGTDTQYF. V gene TRBV6-4 combines with J gene TRBJ2-3; 8 nucleotides agree with TRBD2. The junction had 4 bases not matched to a gene; V was cut back by 4 bases and J by 1 base. The CDR3 length is 15 residues. Per germline, CDR1 MRHNA and CDR2 SNTAGT.

The sample holds one count of this clone. J is TRBJ1-5 and V is TRBV4-1; no clear D gene. Trimming shortened V by 3 bases and J by 11 bases, and 23 bases separated the two germline ends. CDR1 is MGHRA and CDR2 is YSYEKL in the germline V gene. The CDR3 is made up of 16 amino acids. The CDR3 DNA is TGCGCCAGCAGCCACGCCGGAACAAGCCCCGAGAGGGCCCAGCATTTT. Amino acids: CASSHAGTSPERAQHF.

The gene calls are TRBV27 and TRBJ1-1; unclear D gene. CDR3 size: 15 residues. The germline V gene has CDR1 MNHEY and CDR2 SMNVEV (reference sequence). With 1 base removed from V and 0 bases from J, the gap between germline ends came to 9 bases. CDR3: CASSLYTDMNTEAFF. The CDR3 coding sequence is TGTGCCAGCAGTTTATATACAGATATGAACACTGAAGCTTTCTTT.

The chain joins TRBV4-2 to TRBJ2-5, with 12 bases that match TRBD2. The germline CDR1 and CDR2 sequences are LGHNA and YNFKEQ. The CDR3 extends over 17 amino acids. The V gene end was trimmed by 0 bases and the J gene end by 3 bases; junction bases not matched to a gene: 5. This CDR3 reads CASSQEIRLAGEETQYF. Written as DNA, the CDR3 is TGTGCCAGCAGCCAAGAGATAAGACTAGCGGGAGAAGAGACCCAGTACTTC.

This clone appeared a single time. The rearrangement joins TRBV28 to TRBJ1-5, with D unclear. There are 15 residues in the CDR3. Germline CDR1 reads MDHEN; CDR2 reads SYDVKM. Trimming took 5 bases from V and 4 from J, leaving 15 bases between them. The CDR3, as DNA: TGTGCCAGCAGTCTATCGACTGGGATGAATCAGCCCCAGCATTTT. This sequence encodes CASSLSTGMNQPQHF.

The gene calls are TRBV27 and TRBJ2-7; D is tentatively TRBD1 or TRBD2 (7 bases each). This CDR3 contains 16 residues. Per the germline V gene, CDR1 is MNHEY and CDR2 is SMNVEV (reference sequence). V lost 5 bases and J lost 0, with 17 bases in between. The CDR3 DNA sequence: TGTGCCAGCAGTACACAGGGGACTACTTACTCCTACGAGCAGTACTTC. Protein sequence: CASSTQGTTYSYEQYF.